The entry that follows covers one TCR beta chain sequence. The source of the sample is a study of vaccination and CD4 T cells after COVID-19. The wider study: Everyone enrolled got two doses of BNT162b2 or mRNA-1273 vaccine. Median time from COVID diagnosis to post-COVID sampling was over 80 days (35 to 161).

Time point meaning: late sampling 161 to 241 days after vaccination in a few convalescent patients. TCRdb independently ran MiXCR on the PCR reads; one entry per CDR3 protein. The profile covers approximately 29,000 distinct CDR3 sequences, with roughly 50% appearing a single time and approximately 6.1% taken by the ten largest. The CDR3 is made up of 14 amino acids. Germline V gives CDR1 MNHNS, CDR2 SASEGT. Trimming took off 5 bases at V and 5 bases at J, with 16 bases between the two ends. Here the sequenced sample was CD4+ T cells from blood, taken about 7 months after SARS-CoV-2 vaccination. This sequence originates from a human donor who had recovered from COVID-19. The chain has TRBV6-1 and TRBJ2-7; D is tentatively TRBD1 or TRBD2 (5 bases each). In DNA form, the CDR3 reads TGTGCCAGCAGTAGGGGTTTAGCGCCCCACGAGCAGTACTTC. Translated, it gives CASSRGLAPHEQYF.